The T cell receptor beta chain under discussion was sequenced for a study of OX40 agonist ivuxolimab in advanced cancers. The overall study: The dose of intravenous ivuxolimab that patients received every 2 weeks ranged from 0.01 to 10 mg/kg. Overall study results and limits: The study found that CD8+ T cells averaged more expanded clones than CD4+. Antigen specificity of clonally expanded peripheral T cells was not established. The 0.1-3.0 mg/kg partial responders had among the lowest clonal expansion.

V was pared by 4 bases and J by 4 bases, with 14 bases between. Germline assignment: CDR1 SGHDT and CDR2 YYEEEE. The CDR3 runs 14 residues. A remark on this clone: Antigen unknown.

The method was immunoSEQ multiplex PCR; TCRdb's version includes in-frame clones alone and lacks a portion of them. Of around 110,000 clones listed, 90% were seen once; the top ten hold approximately 0.49%. Sequences were derived from CD4+ or CD8+ T cells sorted from blood, sampled in a trial of the OX40 agonist ivuxolimab. The V gene is TRBV5-6, the J gene TRBJ1-2; weak D call: TRBD1 (6 bases). This receptor was obtained from an adult with an advanced solid tumor such as melanoma, head and neck, liver or kidney cancer. CDR3 coding DNA: TGTGCCAGCAGCCCCGGTTTAGGGGGCTATGGCTACACCTTC. It translates to CASSPGLGGYGYTF. The full variable domain, in which reference TRBV5-6 and TRBJ1-2 provide the parts outside the CDR3, is DAGVTQSPTHLIKTRGQQVTLRCSPKSGHDTVSWYQQALGQGPQFIFQYYEEEERQRGNFPDRFSGHQFPNYSSELNVNALLLGDSALYLCASSPGLGGYGYTFGSGTRLTVV.